Listed below are T cell receptor beta chains from one sample, sequenced in a study of T cell responses to AZD1222 COVID-19 vaccine. The method was immunoSEQ multiplex PCR; TCRdb's version includes in-frame clones alone and lacks a portion of them. The data contain roughly 75,000 clones, over 75% of them singletons. Sequenced here: peripheral blood, sampled 28 days after the second AZD1222 dose. The receptor source for this set is an adult who received the AZD1222 COVID-19 vaccine. The CDR3 runs from the conserved cysteine through the conserved F or W. The size field is filled for only some rows; it gives once, few, many or a size class.

abundance: NA
v_gene: TRBV4-1
j_gene: TRBJ1-4
CDR3aa: CASSQVGGDEKLFF

abundance: NA
v_gene: TRBV19
j_gene: TRBJ2-1
CDR3aa: CASSMGTSGGALEQFF

abundance: NA
v_gene: TRBV5-1
j_gene: TRBJ1-2
CDR3aa: CASSLTGGLNYGYTF

abundance: NA
v_gene: TRBV5-6
j_gene: TRBJ2-7
CDR3aa: CASSLVGTGVYEQYF

abundance: NA
v_gene: TRBV30
j_gene: TRBJ2-7
CDR3aa: CAWARQRPPYEQYF

abundance: NA
v_gene: TRBV4-2
j_gene: TRBJ2-7
CDR3aa: CASSQGTYEQYF

abundance: NA
v_gene: TRBV7-3
j_gene: TRBJ1-3
CDR3aa: CASSLQPSGNTIYF

abundance: NA
v_gene: TRBV27
j_gene: TRBJ2-4
CDR3aa: CASSLYPGVAGALAKNIQYF

abundance: NA
v_gene: TRBV15
j_gene: TRBJ2-1
CDR3aa: CATSRITIRGGRYNEQFF

abundance: few
v_gene: TRBV5-1
j_gene: TRBJ1-2
CDR3aa: CASSPSSLRDRENGYTF

abundance: NA
v_gene: TRBV6-4
j_gene: TRBJ1-2
CDR3aa: CASRTGGGYTF

abundance: NA
v_gene: TRBV7-9
j_gene: TRBJ1-4
CDR3aa: CASSKTPSVDEKLFF

abundance: NA
v_gene: TRBV24-1
j_gene: TRBJ2-3
CDR3aa: CATSEAGGTQYF

abundance: NA
v_gene: TRBV5-1
j_gene: TRBJ2-2
CDR3aa: CASSSGPSGGDTGELFF